Listed below are T cell receptor beta chains from one sample, sequenced in a study of Graves' ophthalmopathy and Graves' hyperthyroidism. TCRdb processed the multiplex PCR reads anew with MiXCR; each CDR3 protein has one entry. This sample has about 220,000 distinct CDR3 sequences, with about 22% found just once. Sequencing was performed on peripheral blood. These receptors all come from a woman aged 45-60 years with Graves' ophthalmopathy. CDR3s include the opening cysteine and the closing phenylalanine or tryptophan. D genes are given only for firm matches. Not every row has a clone size; where given, it reads once, few, many or a size class.

CDR3 protein	CDR3 DNA	J gene	D gene	clone size	V gene
CASSHRAPRSEAFF	TGTGCCAGCAGCCACCGGGCCCCACGGAGTGAAGCTTTCTTT	TRBJ1-1	.	many	TRBV12-3/TRBV12-4
CAISESNREVSEQYF	TGTGCCATCAGTGAGTCCAACAGGGAAGTAAGCGAGCAGTACTTC	TRBJ2-7	.	.	TRBV10-3
CSASPGGSYNSPLHF	TGCAGTGCTAGCCCGGGAGGGTCCTATAATTCACCCCTCCACTTT	TRBJ1-6	.	many	TRBV20-1
CASSQALGTGGEGTEAFF	TGTGCCAGCAGCCAGGCCCTGGGGACAGGGGGCGAGGGCACTGAAGCTTTCTTT	TRBJ1-1	TRBD1	many	TRBV4-2
CSAPDRGGSPLHF	TGCAGTGCACCCGACAGGGGGGGTTCACCCCTCCACTTT	TRBJ1-6	TRBD1	many	TRBV20-1
CASIVAMNTEAFF	TGTGCCAGCATCGTCGCGATGAACACTGAAGCTTTCTTT	TRBJ1-1	.	.	TRBV12-3/TRBV12-4
CASSYANNQPQHF	TGTGCCAGCAGTTACGCGAATAATCAGCCCCAGCATTTT	TRBJ1-5	.	few	TRBV12-3/TRBV12-4
CASSYLNTGELFF	TGTGCCAGCAGCTACCTTAACACCGGGGAGCTGTTTTTT	TRBJ2-2	.	many	TRBV7-2
CSAHSGEPQETQYF	TGCAGTGCCCACTCGGGGGAACCTCAAGAGACCCAGTACTTC	TRBJ2-5	.	many	TRBV20-1
CAWSVRAVSGNTIYF	TGTGCCTGGAGTGTACGGGCAGTCTCTGGAAACACCATATATTTT	TRBJ1-3	.	many	TRBV30
CASSFGGTTGELFF	TGTGCCAGCAGTTTCGGCGGGACCACCGGGGAGCTGTTTTTT	TRBJ2-2	.	many	TRBV12-3/TRBV12-4
CASREGQGGSYGYTF	TGTGCCAGCAGAGAAGGACAGGGGGGGAGCTATGGCTACACCTTC	TRBJ1-2	TRBD1	many	TRBV27
CAISRDRDSGYTF	TGTGCCATCAGCCGGGACAGGGACTCGGGCTACACCTTC	TRBJ1-2	TRBD1	many	TRBV10-3
CASSERTGGERGYTF	TGTGCCAGCAGTGAAAGGACAGGGGGCGAGAGAGGCTACACCTTC	TRBJ1-2	TRBD1	many	TRBV6-1
CASSATGTGDGYTF	TGTGCCAGTAGTGCCACCGGGACAGGGGATGGCTACACCTTC	TRBJ1-2	TRBD1	many	TRBV19
CASSGTSYGYTF	TGTGCCAGCTCAGGGACTTCCTATGGCTACACCTTC	TRBJ1-2	.	many	TRBV2
CASSGGGARTEAFF	TGCGCCAGCAGCGGAGGGGGCGCCCGGACTGAAGCTTTCTTT	TRBJ1-1	TRBD1	.	TRBV5-1
CASSRMPGQQETQYF	TGCGCCAGCAGCCGTATGCCGGGACAGCAAGAGACCCAGTACTTC	TRBJ2-5	TRBD1	few	TRBV4-1
CASSPRVSGPLTYGYTF	TGTGCCAGCAGTCCCCGGGTGTCGGGGCCCCTGACCTATGGCTACACCTTC	TRBJ1-2	.	many	TRBV6-4
CASSLRGGRQTGETQYF	TGTGCCAGCAGTTTACGTGGCGGGAGGCAAACGGGGGAGACCCAGTACTTC	TRBJ2-5	TRBD2	many	TRBV12-3/TRBV12-4
CASSLAARTAYEQYF	TGTGCCAGCAGCTTAGCCGCTCGGACAGCCTACGAGCAGTACTTC	TRBJ2-7	.	many	TRBV7-2
CASSLQGRVGGYTF	TGTGCCAGCAGTTTACAGGGGAGGGTTGGTGGCTACACCTTC	TRBJ1-2	.	.	TRBV12-3/TRBV12-4
CSVELLAGAPGELFF	TGCAGCGTTGAACTTCTAGCGGGAGCTCCCGGGGAGCTGTTTTTT	TRBJ2-2	TRBD2	many	TRBV29-1
CSARGSQDTLYGYTF	TGCAGTGCTAGAGGGTCACAGGACACCCTCTATGGCTACACCTTC	TRBJ1-2	.	many	TRBV20-1
CASSPDGGSYSYEQYF	TGCGCCAGCAGCCCCGATGGGGGGAGTTACTCCTACGAGCAGTACTTC	TRBJ2-7	.	many	TRBV5-1
CASSRTIQETQYF	TGTGCCAGCAGTAGGACCATACAAGAGACCCAGTACTTC	TRBJ2-5	.	many	TRBV7-2
CASSTIKTGLYEQYF	TGTGCCAGCAGTACGATTAAGACGGGCCTCTACGAGCAGTACTTC	TRBJ2-7	.	many	TRBV6-2/TRBV6-3
CSARGQVLSGYTF	TGCAGCGCCCGCGGACAGGTCCTTTCTGGCTACACCTTC	TRBJ1-2	TRBD1	many	TRBV29-1
CASSYPDRGLSYEQYF	TGTGCCAGCAGTTACCCCGATCGAGGTTTGAGCTATGAGCAGTACTTC	TRBJ2-7	.	many	TRBV6-5
CASSSGTSVKETQYF	TGTGCCAGCAGTTCCGGGACTAGCGTGAAGGAGACCCAGTACTTC	TRBJ2-5	TRBD2	.	TRBV6-5
CASTPDMYSGNTIYF	TGTGCCAGCACCCCTGACATGTACTCTGGAAACACCATATATTTT	TRBJ1-3	.	.	TRBV6-1
CASSLAGTSGANVLTF	TGTGCCAGCAGCTTGGCGGGCACCTCTGGGGCCAACGTCCTGACTTTC	TRBJ2-6	.	many	TRBV5-4
CAWKTVSNTGELFF	TGTGCCTGGAAGACAGTATCGAACACCGGGGAGCTGTTTTTT	TRBJ2-2	.	.	TRBV30
CASTQAYEQYF	TGTGCCAGCACGCAGGCCTACGAGCAGTACTTC	TRBJ2-7	.	many	TRBV6-5
CASSLGHAGNYGYTF	TGTGCCAGCAGCTTGGGTCATGCAGGGAACTATGGCTACACCTTC	TRBJ1-2	.	.	TRBV5-8
CSAWDRGRGNTEAFF	TGCAGTGCTTGGGACAGGGGGCGCGGTAACACTGAAGCTTTCTTT	TRBJ1-1	TRBD1	many	TRBV20-1
CASSYGTDGRPQHF	TGTGCCAGTAGTTATGGGACTGACGGTCGGCCCCAGCATTTT	TRBJ1-5	.	many	TRBV19
CSVLAMGRTGSPLHF	TGCAGTGTGCTAGCAATGGGACGAACAGGTTCACCCCTCCACTTT	TRBJ1-6	.	.	TRBV20-1
CASKRGGDTGELFF	TGTGCCAGCAAGAGGGGGGGCGACACCGGGGAGCTGTTTTTT	TRBJ2-2	.	.	TRBV9
CASSGGEIRETQYF	TGCGCCAGCAGTGGTGGGGAAATAAGGGAGACCCAGTACTTC	TRBJ2-5	.	few	TRBV10-2
CASSLVLPGPSGETQYF	TGCGCCAGCAGCTTGGTTTTACCGGGACCCTCAGGAGAGACCCAGTACTTC	TRBJ2-5	.	many	TRBV5-1
CASSLPPAGELFF	TGCGCCAGCAGCTTGCCCCCTGCGGGAGAGCTGTTTTTT	TRBJ2-2	.	many	TRBV5-1
CASSWEAKNIQYF	TGTGCCAGTAGTTGGGAAGCCAAAAACATTCAGTACTTC	TRBJ2-4	.	many	TRBV19
CSVDRQNTEAFF	TGCAGCGTTGACAGACAGAACACTGAAGCTTTCTTT	TRBJ1-1	.	many	TRBV29-1
CASTKGTSGLYQETQYF	TGTGCCAGCACCAAAGGGACTAGCGGACTTTACCAAGAGACCCAGTACTTC	TRBJ2-5	TRBD2	.	TRBV6-1
CASSLVEGGETQYF	TGTGCCAGCAGTTTGGTGGAGGGGGGGGAGACCCAGTACTTC	TRBJ2-5	.	many	TRBV12-3/TRBV12-4
CASRRTAGQETQYF	TGTGCCAGCAGGAGGACAGCGGGGCAAGAGACCCAGTACTTC	TRBJ2-5	.	.	TRBV6-5
CATSDPDSETQYF	TGTGCCACCAGTGATCCAGATTCAGAGACCCAGTACTTC	TRBJ2-5	.	.	TRBV24-1
CASSSRDRIYNEQFF	TGTGCCAGTAGTAGCCGGGACAGGATATACAATGAGCAGTTCTTC	TRBJ2-1	TRBD1	many	TRBV19
CSAPVLGAKVGEQYF	TGCAGTGCTCCTGTCCTCGGGGCGAAGGTCGGCGAGCAGTACTTC	TRBJ2-7	.	many	TRBV20-1
CASSSRGLLGETQYF	TGTGCCAGCAGTTCCAGGGGGTTGTTGGGAGAGACCCAGTACTTC	TRBJ2-5	TRBD1	many	TRBV28
CSVEDPRDASYEQYF	TGCAGCGTTGAAGATCCAAGGGACGCTTCCTACGAGCAGTACTTC	TRBJ2-7	.	many	TRBV29-1
CASRNSPNTEAFF	TGTGCCAGCAGAAACTCCCCCAACACTGAAGCTTTCTTT	TRBJ1-1	.	many	TRBV6-2/TRBV6-3
CASSATGTEQYF	TGTGCCAGCAGCGCCACAGGGACCGAGCAGTACTTC	TRBJ2-7	.	many	TRBV7-2
CASSAHMTQTRTEAFF	TGTGCCAGCAGCGCTCACATGACCCAAACGCGCACTGAAGCTTTCTTT	TRBJ1-1	.	many	TRBV9
CASSSDILNTGELFF	TGTGCCAGCAGCAGCGACATCTTGAACACCGGGGAGCTGTTTTTT	TRBJ2-2	.	.	TRBV28
CASSLVTVNTGELFF	TGTGCCAGCAGTTTAGTGACAGTGAACACCGGGGAGCTGTTTTTT	TRBJ2-2	.	many	TRBV28
CSAREWSRASSGELFF	TGCAGTGCTAGAGAGTGGTCAAGGGCGTCTTCCGGGGAGCTGTTTTTT	TRBJ2-2	.	few	TRBV20-1
CASSVNIGLLHF	TGTGCCAGCAGTGTGAATATCGGGCTACTCCACTTT	TRBJ1-6	.	.	TRBV6-1